This TCR beta chain was captured in a study of blood T cell repertoires in COVID-19. This clone was observed a single time. Clinical history as reported by participants underpinned cohort assignment. TCRdb's copy holds only in-frame clones and misses some; the assay was immunoSEQ multiplex PCR. The sample includes roughly 300,000 clones, more than 75% seen only once; the top ten take less than 6%. Germline V gene data show CDR1 as SGHTA and CDR2 as FQGNSA. The CDR3 sequence is 15 residues long. V was pared by 4 bases and J by 2 bases, with 6 bases of the junction left unmatched. The receptor was derived from a woman aged 25 to 39 who had recovered from COVID-19. The chain joins TRBV7-2 to TRBJ2-5; the match to TRBD2 covers 8 bases. The specimen sequenced was PBMCs or T cells enriched from blood (not recorded which). CDR3 sequence (DNA): TGTGCCAGCAGCTCCGGGACTAGTCCACAAGAGACCCAGTACTTC. Protein: CASSSGTSPQETQYF.